This T cell receptor (beta chain) was sequenced for a study of Graves' ophthalmopathy and Graves' hyperthyroidism. Study-wide results and limits: A majority of expanded thyroid clonotypes exceeding 0.001 frequency were likewise present in blood.

This clonotype was seen repeatedly, ten times or more. The antigen is unknown. Certain patients were not enrolled. These were patients with other autoimmune diseases, uncontrolled infections, pregnancy or lactation. The PBMC fraction was derived from about 10 ml of fresh peripheral blood. Trimming removed 8 bases at V and 1 base at J, with 1 base between. The CDR3 sequence is 10 residues long. Transcripts of RNA were the source for amplifying TCR beta CDR3 regions. HTBI-primed first-round RT-PCR preceded second-round multiplex PCR. TCRdb redid the calling of the multiplex PCR reads with MiXCR, one entry per CDR3 protein. The table lists approximately 330,000 distinct CDR3 sequences, 17% of them singletons.

This chain uses TRBV12-3 or TRBV12-4 with TRBJ2-3; D gene uncertain. The sequencing input was peripheral blood. This receptor was identified in an adult man with Graves' ophthalmopathy. CDR3 sequence: CASGTDTQYF. DNA of the CDR3: TGTGCCAGCGGCACAGATACGCAGTATTTT.